Listed here are 9 T cell receptor beta chains from one sample, sequenced in a study of shared clonotypes between healthy human individuals. The method was immunoSEQ multiplex PCR; TCRdb's version includes in-frame clones alone and lacks a portion of them. The table records millions of clones, about 95% of them present only once. Naive CD8 populations comprised CD45RO-negative cells positively selected for CCR7, excluding terminally differentiated effector memory CD45RA+ cells. The sequenced sample consisted of naive CD8+ T cells sorted from blood. The receptors originated from a man aged 18-30 years in good health.

V is TRBV5-6 and J is TRBJ2-7; D unclear. The germline V and J ends were trimmed by 2 bases and 1 base, with 7 bases remaining between them. The CDR3 extends over 13 amino acids. In germline, CDR1 is SGHDT, CDR2 YYEEEE. CDR3 protein: CASSFVYSYEQYF. CDR3 sequence (DNA): TGTGCCAGCAGCTTCGTGTATTCCTACGAGCAGTACTTC.

V is TRBV6-5 and J is TRBJ1-3; possibly TRBD1 for D (5 bases). Germline assignment: CDR1 MNHEY and CDR2 SVGAGI. The CDR3 covers 13 residues. V shed 6 bases and J shed 4 bases, with 10 bases lying between them. CDR3 sequence (DNA): TGTGCCAGCAGGGGGGTGGCGGGAAACACCATATATTTT. As protein: CASRGVAGNTIYF.

The rearrangement links TRBV30 to TRBJ2-1, with a tentative D call TRBD1 (5 bases). V lost 7 bases and J 3 bases, leaving 22 bases between the germline ends. This CDR3 has 16 residues. The germline V gene encodes CDR1 GTSNPN and CDR2 SVGIG (reference sequence). The chain's CDR3 is CALNLVRERGYNEQFF. As DNA, the CDR3 is TGTGCCTTAAATCTTGTCAGGGAAAGGGGCTACAATGAGCAGTTCTTC.

This chain connects TRBV6-5 to TRBJ1-4, with D possibly TRBD1 on 6 matching bases. The CDR3 totals 14 residues. From germline, CDR1 is MNHEY and CDR2 SVGAGI. V lost 2 bases, J lost 7 bases, and 11 bases lay in between. The CDR3 sequence is CASSYDQGGEKLFF. As DNA, the CDR3 is TGTGCCAGCAGTTACGATCAAGGGGGTGAAAAACTGTTTTTT.

This clone has only one observation. The CDR3: CASSPGEGGYTF. CDR3 nucleotide sequence: TGTGCCAGCAGTCCAGGGGAAGGCGGCTACACCTTC. V is TRBV2 and J is TRBJ1-2; maybe TRBD1 (6 bases). The CDR3 is made up of 12 amino acids. Per the germline V gene, CDR1 is SNHLY and CDR2 is FYNNEI. Trimming removed 5 bases from V and 8 bases from J, with 12 bases in between. Full variable domain (rest looked up from reference TRBV2 and TRBJ1-2): EPEVTQTPSHQVTQMGQEVILRCVPISNHLYFYWYRQILGQKVEFLVSFYNNEISEKSEIFDDQFSVERPDGSNFTLKIRSTKLEDSAMYFCASSPGEGGYTFGSGTRLTVV.

V gene TRBV20-1 combines with J gene TRBJ2-7, with TRBD1 matching over 8 bases. CDR1 and CDR2 from the germline V gene are DFQATT and SNEGSKA (reference sequence). The CDR3 has 11 amino acids. V shed 4 bases and J 8 bases; nucleotides not matched to a gene: 4. This CDR3 is CSAKTGEKQYF. In nucleotides, the CDR3 is TGCAGTGCTAAGACAGGGGAGAAGCAGTACTTC.

The chain has TRBV27 and TRBJ1-3, with D unclear. V was clipped by 5 bases and J by 0 bases, with 8 bases between them. CDR3 size: 14 residues. Looked up from germline, CDR1 is MNHEY and CDR2 is SMNVEV (reference sequence). The CDR3 DNA reads TGTGCCAGCAGTCCTTTGAGCTCTGGAAACACCATATATTTT. This codes for CASSPLSSGNTIYF.

A single count supports this clone. The chain is built from TRBV7-9 and TRBJ1-2, with D uncertain. The CDR3 is made up of 14 amino acids. The germline V gene encodes CDR1 SEHNR and CDR2 FQNEAQ (reference sequence). V was pared by 1 base and J by 8 bases, with 14 bases between. The CDR3 DNA reads TGTGCCAGCAGCTTAGGGATGTCATATGGAGGCTACACCTTC. Translated, it gives CASSLGMSYGGYTF. Variable domain in full (rest from reference TRBV7-9 and TRBJ1-2): DTGVSQNPRHKITKRGQNVTFRCDPISEHNRLYWYRQTLGQGPEFLTYFQNEAQLEKSRLLSDRFSAERPKGSFSTLEIQRTEQGDSAMYLCASSLGMSYGGYTFGSGTRLTVV.

The sample holds one count of this clone. V and J are TRBV6-5 and TRBJ1-1, with D unresolved. CDR1 and CDR2 from the germline V gene are MNHEY and SVGAGI. Trimming pared 9 bases from V and 5 bases from J, leaving 13 bases between. The CDR3 sequence is 12 residues long. The CDR3 bases are TGTGCCAGTGCGACGGGGAGTACTGAAGCTTTCTTT. Translated, it gives CASATGSTEAFF.